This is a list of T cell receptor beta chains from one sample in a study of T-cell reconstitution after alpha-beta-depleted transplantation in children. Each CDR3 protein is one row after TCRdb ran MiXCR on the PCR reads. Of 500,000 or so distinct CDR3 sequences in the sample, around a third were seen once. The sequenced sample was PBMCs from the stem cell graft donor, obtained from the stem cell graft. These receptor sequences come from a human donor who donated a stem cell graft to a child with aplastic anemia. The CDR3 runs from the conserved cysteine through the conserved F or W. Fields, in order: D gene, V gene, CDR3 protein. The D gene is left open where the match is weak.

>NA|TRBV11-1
CASSLGVRGSPSSYNEQFF
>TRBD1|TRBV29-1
CSVGLGGGAEAFF
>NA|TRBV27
CASSLSGDYEQYF
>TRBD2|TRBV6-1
CASSKSGAASYEQYF
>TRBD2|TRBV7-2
CASSPWKVAGDNEQFF
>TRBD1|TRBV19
CASIGTGNGYTF
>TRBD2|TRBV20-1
CSAGTSGTQYF
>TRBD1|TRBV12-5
CASGPDRGGLFF
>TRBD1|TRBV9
CASSPLTGGETQYF
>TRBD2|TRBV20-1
CSARSRLAGDQETQYF
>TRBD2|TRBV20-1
CSARDERGDSTDTQYF
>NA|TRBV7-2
CASSLVGGRGISEAFF
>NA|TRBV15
CATSSHPGAPYEQYF
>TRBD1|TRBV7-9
CASSQQGVTDF
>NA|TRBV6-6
CASTTGWNTEAFF
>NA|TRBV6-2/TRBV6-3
CASSYRSRVPTDTQYF
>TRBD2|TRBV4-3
CASSQELGLAGSTGELFF
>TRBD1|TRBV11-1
CASSRQSDRAPYMGTDTQYF
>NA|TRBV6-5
CASSYSARVTDTQYF
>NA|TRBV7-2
CASSSGREYGYTF
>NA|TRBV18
CASSPPQGRTEAFF
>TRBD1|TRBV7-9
CASRDDRVGGYTF
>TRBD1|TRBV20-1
CSAEPLAGGEQPQHF
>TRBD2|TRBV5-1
CASSPRGAGYGTDTQYF
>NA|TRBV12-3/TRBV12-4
CASTLGDTTYNEQFF
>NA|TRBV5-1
CASSLEVVMNTEAFF
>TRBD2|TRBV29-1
CSVVAPREGYEQFF
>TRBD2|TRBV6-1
CASSNLGLAGKETQYF
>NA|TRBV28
CASSPPRIPYEQCF
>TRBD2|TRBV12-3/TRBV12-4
CASRNSGRGEQYF
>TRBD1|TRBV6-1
CASRKGHPDRESISHF
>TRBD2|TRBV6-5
CASSFSGSDGETQYF
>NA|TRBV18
CASSPIPFSPLAGNTIYF
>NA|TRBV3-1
CASMMTGDRNEQFF
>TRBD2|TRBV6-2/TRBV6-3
CASRSLRLAGVGYEQFF
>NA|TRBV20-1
CSARVRLGAGGANVLTF
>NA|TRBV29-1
CSARGQLNGNTIYF
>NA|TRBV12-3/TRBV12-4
CASSDNYYGYTF
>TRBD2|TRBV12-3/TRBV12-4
CASSLLLAGIGETQYF
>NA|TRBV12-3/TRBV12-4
CASSTHAYGYYGPQHF
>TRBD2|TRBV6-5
CASSYSGLAGGISYEQYF
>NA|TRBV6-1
CAGKGGVSYEQYF
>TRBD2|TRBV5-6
CASSLGLAGVSNEQFF
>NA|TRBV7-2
CASSFRSPGANVLTF
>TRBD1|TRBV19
CASSLQARDGQGASEAFF
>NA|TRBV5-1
CASSALDEQFF
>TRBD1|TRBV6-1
CASSERTGVDEQFF
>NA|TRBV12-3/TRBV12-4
CASSFGGLGNEQFF
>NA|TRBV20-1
CSARDMGGTQETQYF
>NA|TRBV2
CASSAGTHTGTQYF
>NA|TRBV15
CATSRADRLGYGYTF
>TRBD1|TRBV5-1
CASSSRDRRNTEAFF
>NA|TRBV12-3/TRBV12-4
CASSFSGEKLFF
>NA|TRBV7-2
CASSLALLARSYNEQFF